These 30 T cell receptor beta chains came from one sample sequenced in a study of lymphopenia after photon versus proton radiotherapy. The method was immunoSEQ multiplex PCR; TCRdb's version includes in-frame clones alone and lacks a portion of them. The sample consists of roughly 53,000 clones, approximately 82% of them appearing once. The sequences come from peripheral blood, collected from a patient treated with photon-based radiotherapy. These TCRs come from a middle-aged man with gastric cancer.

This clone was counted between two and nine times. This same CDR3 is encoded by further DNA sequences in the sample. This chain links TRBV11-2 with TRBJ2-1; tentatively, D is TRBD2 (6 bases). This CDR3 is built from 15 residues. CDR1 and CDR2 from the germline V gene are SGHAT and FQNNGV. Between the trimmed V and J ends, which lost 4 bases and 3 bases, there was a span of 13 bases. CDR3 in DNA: TGTGCCAGCAGCTCCTCCGGGACTGGCTACAATGAGCAGTTCTTC. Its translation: CASSSSGTGYNEQFF.

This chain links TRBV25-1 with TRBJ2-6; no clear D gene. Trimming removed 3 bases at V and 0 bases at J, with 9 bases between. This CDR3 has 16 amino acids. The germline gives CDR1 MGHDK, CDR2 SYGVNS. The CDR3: CASSDRQTSGANVLTF. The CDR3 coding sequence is TGTGCCAGCAGTGACCGTCAGACCTCTGGGGCCAACGTCCTGACTTTC.

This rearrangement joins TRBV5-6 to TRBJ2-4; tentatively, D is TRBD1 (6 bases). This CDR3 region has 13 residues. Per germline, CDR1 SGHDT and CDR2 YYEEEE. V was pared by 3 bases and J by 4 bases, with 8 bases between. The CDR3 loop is CASSSGDKNIQYF. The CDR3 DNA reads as TGTGCCAGCAGCTCAGGGGATAAAAACATTCAGTACTTC.

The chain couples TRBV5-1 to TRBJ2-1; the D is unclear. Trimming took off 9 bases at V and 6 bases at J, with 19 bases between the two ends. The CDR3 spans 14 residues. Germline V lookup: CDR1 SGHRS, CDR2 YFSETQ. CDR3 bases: TGCGCCACCCGAGACCGACTGGCACCCAATGAGCAGTTCTTC. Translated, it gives CATRDRLAPNEQFF.

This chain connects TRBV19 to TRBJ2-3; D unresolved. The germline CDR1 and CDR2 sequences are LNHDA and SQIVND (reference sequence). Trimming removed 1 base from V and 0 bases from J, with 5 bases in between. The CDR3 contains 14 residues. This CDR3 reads CASSIVISTDTQYF. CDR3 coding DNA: TGTGCCAGTAGTATAGTCATTAGCACAGATACGCAGTATTTT.

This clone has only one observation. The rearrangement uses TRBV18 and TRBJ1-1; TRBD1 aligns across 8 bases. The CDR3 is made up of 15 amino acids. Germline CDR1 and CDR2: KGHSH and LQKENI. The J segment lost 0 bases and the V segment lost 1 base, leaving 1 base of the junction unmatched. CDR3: CASSPRTGMNTEAFF. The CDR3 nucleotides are TGTGCCAGCTCACCACGGACAGGGATGAACACTGAAGCTTTCTTT. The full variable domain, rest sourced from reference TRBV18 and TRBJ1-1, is NAGVMQNPRHLVRRRGQEARLRCSPMKGHSHVYWYRQLPEEGLKFMVYLQKENIIDESGMPKERFSAEFPKEGPSILRIQQVVRGDSAAYFCASSPRTGMNTEAFFGQGTRLTVV.

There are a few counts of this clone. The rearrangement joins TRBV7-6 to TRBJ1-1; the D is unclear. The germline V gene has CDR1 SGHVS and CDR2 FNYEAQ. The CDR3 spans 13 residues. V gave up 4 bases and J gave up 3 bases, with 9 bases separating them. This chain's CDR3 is CASSSKGYTEAFF. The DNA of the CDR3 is TGTGCCAGCAGCTCAAAGGGTTACACTGAAGCTTTCTTT.

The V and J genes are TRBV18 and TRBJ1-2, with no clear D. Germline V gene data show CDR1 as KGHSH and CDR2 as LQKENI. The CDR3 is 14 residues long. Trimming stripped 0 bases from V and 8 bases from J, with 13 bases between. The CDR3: CASSPPSRVEGYTF. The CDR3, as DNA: TGTGCCAGCTCACCACCGAGTCGGGTGGAAGGCTACACCTTC.

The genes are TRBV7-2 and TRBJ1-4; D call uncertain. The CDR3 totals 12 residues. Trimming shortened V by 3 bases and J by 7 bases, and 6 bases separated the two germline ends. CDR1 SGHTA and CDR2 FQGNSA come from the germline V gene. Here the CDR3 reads CASSLHGEKLFF. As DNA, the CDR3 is TGTGCCAGCAGCTTGCACGGTGAAAAACTGTTTTTT.

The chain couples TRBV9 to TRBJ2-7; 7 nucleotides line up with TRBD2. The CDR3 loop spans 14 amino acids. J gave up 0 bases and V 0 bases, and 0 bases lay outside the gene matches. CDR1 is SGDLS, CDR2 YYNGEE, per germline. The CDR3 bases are TGTGCCAGCAGCGTAGGCGGGAGCTCCTACGAGCAGTACTTC. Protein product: CASSVGGSSYEQYF.

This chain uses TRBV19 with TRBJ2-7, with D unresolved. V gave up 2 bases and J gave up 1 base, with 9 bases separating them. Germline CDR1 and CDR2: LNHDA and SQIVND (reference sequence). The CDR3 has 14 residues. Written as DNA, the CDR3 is TGTGCCAGTAGTATAACGGACGCTTCCTACGAGCAGTACTTC. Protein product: CASSITDASYEQYF.

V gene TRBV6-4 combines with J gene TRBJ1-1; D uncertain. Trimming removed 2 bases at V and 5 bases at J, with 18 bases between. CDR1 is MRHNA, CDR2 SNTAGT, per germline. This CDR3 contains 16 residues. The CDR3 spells CASSDGYRSGLTEAFF. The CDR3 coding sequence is TGTGCCAGCAGTGACGGCTATAGGAGCGGGCTAACTGAAGCTTTCTTT.

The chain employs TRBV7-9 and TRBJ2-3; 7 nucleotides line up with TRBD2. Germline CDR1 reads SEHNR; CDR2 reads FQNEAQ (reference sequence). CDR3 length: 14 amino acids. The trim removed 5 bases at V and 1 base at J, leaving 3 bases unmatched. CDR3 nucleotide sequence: TGTGCCAGCAGCGGGGGGGTAGGCACAGATACGCAGTATTTT. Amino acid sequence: CASSGGVGTDTQYF.

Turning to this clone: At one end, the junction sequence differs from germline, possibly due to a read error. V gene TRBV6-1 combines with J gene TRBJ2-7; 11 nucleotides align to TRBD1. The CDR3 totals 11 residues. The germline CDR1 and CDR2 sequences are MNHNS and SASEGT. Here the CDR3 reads CASSDGQGADF. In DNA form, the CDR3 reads TGTGCCAGCAGTGATGGACAGGGGGCGGATTTC.

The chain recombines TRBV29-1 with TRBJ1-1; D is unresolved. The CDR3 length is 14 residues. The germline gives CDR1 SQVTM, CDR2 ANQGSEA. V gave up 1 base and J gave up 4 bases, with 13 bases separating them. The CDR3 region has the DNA TGCAGCGTTGAAGGGCACAAGGGAGGCACTGAAGCTTTCTTT. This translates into CSVEGHKGGTEAFF.

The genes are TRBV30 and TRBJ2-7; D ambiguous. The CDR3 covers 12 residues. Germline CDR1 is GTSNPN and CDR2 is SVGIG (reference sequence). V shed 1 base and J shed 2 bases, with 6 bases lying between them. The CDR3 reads CAWSGSTYEQYF. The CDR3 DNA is TGTGCCTGGAGTGGCAGTACCTACGAGCAGTACTTC.

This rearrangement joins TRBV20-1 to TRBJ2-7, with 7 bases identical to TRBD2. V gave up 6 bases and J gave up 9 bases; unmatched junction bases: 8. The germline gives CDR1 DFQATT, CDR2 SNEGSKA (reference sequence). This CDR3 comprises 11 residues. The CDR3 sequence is CSAGTSEVQYF. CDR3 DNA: TGCAGTGCGGGAACTAGCGAGGTGCAGTACTTC.

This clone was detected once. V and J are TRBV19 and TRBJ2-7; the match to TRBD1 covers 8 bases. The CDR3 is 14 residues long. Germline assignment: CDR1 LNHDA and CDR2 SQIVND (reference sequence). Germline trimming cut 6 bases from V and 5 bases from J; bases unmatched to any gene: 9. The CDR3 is CASRTTGGGNEQYF. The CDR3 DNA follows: TGTGCCAGTAGAACCACAGGGGGAGGAAACGAGCAGTACTTC.

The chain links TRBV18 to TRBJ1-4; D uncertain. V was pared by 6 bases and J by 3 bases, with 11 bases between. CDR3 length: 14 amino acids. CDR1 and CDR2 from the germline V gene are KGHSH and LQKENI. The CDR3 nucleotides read TGTGCCAGCTCGCCGGTTGGGGCTAATGAAAAACTGTTTTTT. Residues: CASSPVGANEKLFF.

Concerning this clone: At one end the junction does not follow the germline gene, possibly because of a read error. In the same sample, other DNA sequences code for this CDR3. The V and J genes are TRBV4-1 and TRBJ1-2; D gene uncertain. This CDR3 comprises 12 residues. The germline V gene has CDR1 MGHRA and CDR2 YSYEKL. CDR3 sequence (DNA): TGCGCCAGCAGCCAAGATAGGTCAGCCCTATTCTTC. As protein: CASSQDRSALFF.

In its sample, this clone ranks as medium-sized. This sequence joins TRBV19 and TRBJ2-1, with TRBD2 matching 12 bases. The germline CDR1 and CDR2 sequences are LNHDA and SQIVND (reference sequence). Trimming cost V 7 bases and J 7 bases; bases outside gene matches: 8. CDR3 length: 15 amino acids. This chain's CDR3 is CASKLTSGSGNEQFF. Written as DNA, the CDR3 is TGTGCCAGTAAACTGACTAGCGGGAGTGGTAATGAGCAGTTCTTC.

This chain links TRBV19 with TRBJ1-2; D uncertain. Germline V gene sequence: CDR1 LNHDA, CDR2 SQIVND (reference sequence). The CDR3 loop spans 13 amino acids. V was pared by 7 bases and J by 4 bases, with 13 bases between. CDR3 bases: TGTGCCAGTAAAGACCTATCGGGCTATGGCTACACCTTC. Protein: CASKDLSGYGYTF.

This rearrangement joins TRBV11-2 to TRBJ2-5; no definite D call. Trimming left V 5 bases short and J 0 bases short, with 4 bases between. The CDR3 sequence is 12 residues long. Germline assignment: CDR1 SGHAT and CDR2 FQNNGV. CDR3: CASSDHQETQYF. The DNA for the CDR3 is TGTGCCAGCAGCGACCACCAAGAGACCCAGTACTTC.

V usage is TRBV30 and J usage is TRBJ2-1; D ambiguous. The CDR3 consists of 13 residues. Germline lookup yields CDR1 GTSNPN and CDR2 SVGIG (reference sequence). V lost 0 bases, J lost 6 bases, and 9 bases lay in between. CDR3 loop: CAWSVGLLNEQFF. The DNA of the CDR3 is TGTGCCTGGAGTGTAGGCCTCCTCAATGAGCAGTTCTTC.

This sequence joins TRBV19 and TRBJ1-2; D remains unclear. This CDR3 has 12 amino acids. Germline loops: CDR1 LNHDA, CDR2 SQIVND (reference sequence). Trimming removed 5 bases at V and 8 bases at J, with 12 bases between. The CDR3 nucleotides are TGTGCCAGTAGTCTAAAGACATGGGGCTACACCTTC. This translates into CASSLKTWGYTF. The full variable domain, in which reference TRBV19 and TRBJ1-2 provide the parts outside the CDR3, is DGGITQSPKYLFRKEGQNVTLSCEQNLNHDAMYWYRQDPGQGLRLIYYSQIVNDFQKGDIAEGYSVSREKKESFPLTVTSAQKNPTAFYLCASSLKTWGYTFGSGTRLTVV.

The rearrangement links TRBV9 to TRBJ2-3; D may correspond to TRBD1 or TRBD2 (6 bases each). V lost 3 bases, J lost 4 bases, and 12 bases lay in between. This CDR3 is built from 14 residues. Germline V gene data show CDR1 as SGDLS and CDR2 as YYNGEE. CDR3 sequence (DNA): TGTGCCAGCAGCGAAGGGGGGCGGCCAGATACGCAGTATTTT. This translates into CASSEGGRPDTQYF.

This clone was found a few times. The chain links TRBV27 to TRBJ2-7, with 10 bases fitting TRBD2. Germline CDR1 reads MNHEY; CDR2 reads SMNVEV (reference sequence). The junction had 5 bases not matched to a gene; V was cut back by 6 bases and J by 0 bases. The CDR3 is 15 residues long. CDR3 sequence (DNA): TGTGCCAGCAGGCTCAGCGGGAGGGCCTCCTACGAGCAGTACTTC. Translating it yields CASRLSGRASYEQYF.

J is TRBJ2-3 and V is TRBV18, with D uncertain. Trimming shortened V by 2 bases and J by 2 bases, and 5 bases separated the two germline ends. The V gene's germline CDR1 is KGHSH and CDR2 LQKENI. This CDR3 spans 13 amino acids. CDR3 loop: CASSPTFTDTQYF. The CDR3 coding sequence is TGTGCCAGCTCACCAACCTTCACAGATACGCAGTATTTT.

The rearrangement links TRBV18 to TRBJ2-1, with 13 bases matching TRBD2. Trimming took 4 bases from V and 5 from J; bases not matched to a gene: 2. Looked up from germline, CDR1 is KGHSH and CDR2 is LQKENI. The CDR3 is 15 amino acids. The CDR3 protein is CASSRGLAGDNEQFF. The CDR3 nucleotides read TGTGCCAGCTCACGAGGACTAGCGGGAGACAATGAGCAGTTCTTC.

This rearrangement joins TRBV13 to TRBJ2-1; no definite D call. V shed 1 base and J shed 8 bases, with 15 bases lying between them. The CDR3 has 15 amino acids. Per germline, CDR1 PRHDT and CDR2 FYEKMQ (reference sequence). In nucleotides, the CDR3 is TGTGCCAGCAGCTTAGTAGGGTTCAGGAGCGATGAGCAGTTCTTC. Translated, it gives CASSLVGFRSDEQFF.